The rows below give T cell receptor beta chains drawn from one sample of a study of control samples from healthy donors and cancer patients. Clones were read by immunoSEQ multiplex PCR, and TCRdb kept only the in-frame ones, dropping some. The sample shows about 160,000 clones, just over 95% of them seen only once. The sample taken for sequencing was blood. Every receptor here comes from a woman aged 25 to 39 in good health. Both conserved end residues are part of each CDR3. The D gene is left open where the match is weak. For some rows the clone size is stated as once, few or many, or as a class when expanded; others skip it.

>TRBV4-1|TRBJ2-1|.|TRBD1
TGCGCCAGCAGCCAAACGAGACAGGGATACAATGAGCAGTTCTTC
CASSQTRQGYNEQFF
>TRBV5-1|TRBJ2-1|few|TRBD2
TGCGCCAGCAGCTTGGGACTAGCGGGAGTACCTAATGAGCAGTTCTTC
CASSLGLAGVPNEQFF
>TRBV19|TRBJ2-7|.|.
TGTGCCAGTAGTATACTTCAGGGACCTTACGAGCAGTACTTC
CASSILQGPYEQYF
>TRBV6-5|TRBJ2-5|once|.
TGTGCCAGCAGTCGAGGGACAAATCTGGAGACCCAGTACTTC
CASSRGTNLETQYF
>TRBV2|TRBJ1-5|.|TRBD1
TGTGCCAGCACCACTGACAGGGGCCAGCCCCAGCATTTT
CASTTDRGQPQHF
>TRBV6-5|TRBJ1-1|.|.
TGTGCCAGCAGTTACAATCGGGCCTTGAACACTGAAGCTTTCTTT
CASSYNRALNTEAFF
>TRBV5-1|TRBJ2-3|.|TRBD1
TGCGCCAGCAGCTTCCAGGGGGGCACAGATACGCAGTATTTT
CASSFQGGTDTQYF
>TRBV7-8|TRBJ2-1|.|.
TGTGCCAGCAGCTTAGGGGCCTCCCCCCATGAGCAGTTCTTC
CASSLGASPHEQFF
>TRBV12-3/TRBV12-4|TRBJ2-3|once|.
TGTTCCAGTAGGGGAGATACGCAGTATTTT
CSSRGDTQYF
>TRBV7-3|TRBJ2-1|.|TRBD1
TGTGCCAGCAGCTACCCGGACAGGGGGTACAATGAGCAGTTCTTC
CASSYPDRGYNEQFF
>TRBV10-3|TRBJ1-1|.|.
TGTGCCATCAGTGAGTCGCGACTTACCAACACTGAAGCTTTCTTT
CAISESRLTNTEAFF
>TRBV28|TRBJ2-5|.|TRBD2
TGTGCCAGCAGTTTCGGGGGCGGGGGGGCCAGAGAGACCCAGTACTTC
CASSFGGGGARETQYF
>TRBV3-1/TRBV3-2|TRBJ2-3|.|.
TGTGCCAGCAGCCAAAGGGACCTGGGGGCAGATACGCAGTATTTT
CASSQRDLGADTQYF
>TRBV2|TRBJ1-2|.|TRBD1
TGTGCCAGCACCGGGGGACAGGGACGGGATAACTATGGCTACACCTTC
CASTGGQGRDNYGYTF
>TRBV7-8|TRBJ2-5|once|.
TGTGCCAGCAGCTTCGGCAGGGAAGAGACCCAGTACTTC
CASSFGREETQYF
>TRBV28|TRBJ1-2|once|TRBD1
TGTGCCAGCAGTCCTCAGGGGGATCAGAATGGCTACACCTTC
CASSPQGDQNGYTF
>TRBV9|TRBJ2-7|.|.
TGTGCCAGCAGCCCCAGGGGTCAGAGCTACGAGCAGTACTTC
CASSPRGQSYEQYF
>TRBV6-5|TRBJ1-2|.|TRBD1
TGTGCCAGCAGTCCCCGACAGGGAGGTGGCTACACCTTC
CASSPRQGGGYTF
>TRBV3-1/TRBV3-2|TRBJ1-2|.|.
TGTGCCAGCAGCCAAAGGGTGGGCGGCTACACCTTC
CASSQRVGGYTF
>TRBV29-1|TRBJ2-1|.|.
TGCAGCGGGGGACTCGGGAATCCCCCCAATGAGCAGTTCTTC
CSGGLGNPPNEQFF
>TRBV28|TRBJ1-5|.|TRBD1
TGTGCCAGCAGGCCCAGGGGGCTTGGTCAGCCCCAGCATTTT
CASRPRGLGQPQHF
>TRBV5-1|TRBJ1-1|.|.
TGCGCCAGCAGGTTGGACAGCACAATGAACACTGAAGCTTTCTTT
CASRLDSTMNTEAFF
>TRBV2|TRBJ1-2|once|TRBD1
TGTGCCAGCAGTAGAGCTCGGCCAGGGGGCGCCTATGGCTACACCTTC
CASSRARPGGAYGYTF
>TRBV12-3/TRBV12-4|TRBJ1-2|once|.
TGTGCCAGCAGTCCCGGCGGGGCCTTCGGGTACACCTTC
CASSPGGAFGYTF
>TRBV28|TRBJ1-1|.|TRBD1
TGTGCCAGCAGCCAAATGGGACAGGGTAACCTGAACACTGAAGCTTTCTTT
CASSQMGQGNLNTEAFF
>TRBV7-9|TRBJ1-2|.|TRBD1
TGTGCCAGCAGCTCCGGGACAGGGGTCTATGGCTACACCTTC
CASSSGTGVYGYTF
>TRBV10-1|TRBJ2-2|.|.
TGCGCCAGCAGCCAGGACGGGAGCAAGACCGGGGAGCTGTTTTTT
CASSQDGSKTGELFF
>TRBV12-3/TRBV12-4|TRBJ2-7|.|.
TGTGCCAGCAGTTTTGGGTTATACGAGCAGTACTTC
CASSFGLYEQYF
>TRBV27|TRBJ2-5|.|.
TGTGCCAGCCGACCCCTCCTGGGGGCAGAGACCCAGTACTTC
CASRPLLGAETQYF
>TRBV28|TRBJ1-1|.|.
TGTGCCAGCAGTTTTGACAGAAGGAACACTGAAGCTTTCTTT
CASSFDRRNTEAFF
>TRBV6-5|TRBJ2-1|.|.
TGTGCCAGCAGTCGACAAAGGAGCTCCTACAATGAGCAGTTCTTC
CASSRQRSSYNEQFF
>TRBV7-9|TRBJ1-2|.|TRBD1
TGTGCCAGCAGCTCTTATAGGACAGGGGCCAATGGCTACACCTTC
CASSSYRTGANGYTF
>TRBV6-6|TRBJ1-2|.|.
TGTGCCAGCAGTTACCCCAGGGGCCTAGCTAACTATGGCTACACCTTC
CASSYPRGLANYGYTF
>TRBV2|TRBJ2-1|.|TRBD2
TGTGCCAGCCGGAGGGGACTAGCGGGGGGCGACAATGAGCAGTTCTTC
CASRRGLAGGDNEQFF
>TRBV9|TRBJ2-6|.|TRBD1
TGTGCCAGCAGCGTAGAGGGTACAGGGGGCGCGGATGGGGCCAACGTCCTGACTTTC
CASSVEGTGGADGANVLTF
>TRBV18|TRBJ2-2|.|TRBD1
TGTGCCAGCTCACCTCTTATGCACGGACAGGGGAACACCGGGGAGCTGTTTTTT
CASSPLMHGQGNTGELFF
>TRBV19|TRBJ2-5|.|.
TGTGCCAGTAAAGGGGGAACCCCGGAGACCCAGTACTTC
CASKGGTPETQYF
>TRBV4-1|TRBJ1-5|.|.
TGCGCCAGCAGCCAAGATAGTGGGTGGAATCAGCCCCAGCATTTT
CASSQDSGWNQPQHF
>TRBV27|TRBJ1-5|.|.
TGTGCCAGCAGTTTATTGGGAGGAGCGGAGCCCCAGCATTTT
CASSLLGGAEPQHF
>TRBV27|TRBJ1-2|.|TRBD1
TGTGCCAGCAGTCCTTGGGACACAGGGGGTGGCTACACCTTC
CASSPWDTGGGYTF
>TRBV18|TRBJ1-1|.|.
TGTGCCAGCTCACCAAACCTGAACACTGAAGCTTTCTTT
CASSPNLNTEAFF
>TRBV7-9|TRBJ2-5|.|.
TGTGCCAGCAGCTTGGGGGTGTCCACTGGATGGACCCAGTACTTC
CASSLGVSTGWTQYF
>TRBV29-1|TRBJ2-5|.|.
TGCAGCGTTGAATTGCTAGTAGAGACCCAGTACTTC
CSVELLVETQYF
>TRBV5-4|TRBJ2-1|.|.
TGTGCCAGCAGCTTGGCGGACGCCCGGGGCAATGAGCAGTTCTTC
CASSLADARGNEQFF
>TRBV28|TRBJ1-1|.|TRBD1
TGTGCCAGCAGTACCACAGGGGGCGGCGCTGAAGCTTTCTTT
CASSTTGGGAEAFF